This T cell receptor (beta chain) originates from a study of T cell responses to AZD1222 COVID-19 vaccine. Study observations and caveats: There were vaccine-associated CD4 TCRs across spike, dominant at 160-218 and 743-854.

Notes on this clone: Its antigen is unidentified.

Here immunoSEQ multiplex PCR was the method, and the copy in TCRdb shows in-frame clones only, minus some. The sample carries about 100,000 clones, about 87% recorded once. Sequenced here: peripheral blood, sampled on day 0 of AZD1222 vaccination. The sequence came from an adult in good health.

CDR3 nucleotide sequence: TGTGCCAGCAGTGACAGGGGTCCCCGCGAAAAACTGTTTTTT. It yields the protein CASSDRGPREKLFF. The chain employs TRBV6-2 or TRBV6-3 and TRBJ1-4, with 8 nucleotides matching TRBD1. The germline gives CDR1 MNHEY, CDR2 SVGEGT. V dropped 5 bases and J dropped 8; count of bases not matched to a gene: 7. This CDR3 is 14 amino acids long.